This TCR beta chain was identified in a study of blood T cell repertoires in COVID-19. On the study more broadly: Acute-phase and convalescent COVID-19 samples originated in the United States, Italy and Spain. PBMCs, B-cell-depleted T cells, or T cells were the source of the cDNA or gDNA that made up the material.

V trimming: 7 bases; J trimming: 7 bases; junction bases outside the gene matches: 13. The germline V gene has CDR1 MDHEN and CDR2 SYDVKM. The CDR3 contains 15 residues. Original methodology: For nucleated cells, counts were estimated from reference gene primer amplification. The data were produced by immunoSEQ multiplex PCR, yet TCRdb's version contains in-frame clones alone and is incomplete. Clonal size and the V and J genes are those of that table, whereas D and trimming came from the DNA. The sample gives 150,000 to 200,000 clones, 88% of which show up once; under 6.5% is in the top ten. The sample comprised peripheral blood. The genes are TRBV28 and TRBJ1-5; 7 bases map to TRBD1. This TCR was recovered from a man aged 40-49 years with active or convalescent COVID-19. The CDR3 here is CASTPSTGEGQPQHF. In nucleotides, the CDR3 is TGTGCCAGCACACCCTCCACAGGGGAAGGGCAGCCCCAGCATTTT. Full variable domain (remainder filled in from reference TRBV28 and TRBJ1-5): DVKVTQSSRYLVKRTGEKVFLECVQDMDHENMFWYRQDPGLGLRLIYFSYDVKMKEKGDIPEGYSVSREKKERFSLILESASTNQTSMYLCASTPSTGEGQPQHFGDGTRLSIL.